The entry that follows covers one T cell receptor (beta chain) sequence. This receptor's antigen is unknown. No per-base quality is available; no much larger clone lies one base away. This specimen comes from a study of T cell repertoires in cytomegalovirus infection (dated by TCRdb to between 2017 and 2020). With regard to the full study: Donor HLA type was relevant to the analysis, because carriage of CMV infection together with the matching HLA type was indicated by public TCR beta signatures.

Reading from cysteine to phenylalanine, the CDR3 counts 15 amino acids. The kept DNA is CDR3 alone, 45 bases in frame from the first base. From the germline V gene (reference sequence), CDR1 is DFQATT and CDR2 is SNEGSKA. Trimming removed 3 bases from V and 0 bases from J, leaving 12 bases between the germline ends. The paper's findings and limits, for the study overall: Cumulative frequency of public TCR beta family members discriminated carriers of CMV infection plus the relevant HLA type in this cohort and an independent approximately 370-donor cohort. The ex vivo response was dominated by HLA-C-restricted CMV-specific TCR beta clonotypes, which also provided the single most frequent clonotype in two of eight donors.

Instrument on record: Illumina HiSeq 1500. TCRdb cleaned the public reads at Q25 with fastp, built clones with MiXCR and kept in-frame beta chains. Duplicate CDR3 protein sequences are folded into a single record with the most common DNA and genes. Recorded for this sample are about 240,000 distinct CDR3 sequences; about 12% of them occurred a single time. About 1.5% of the sample comes from the top ten. The sequence came from a human donor in good health (CMV status not recorded). Some clones in this sample may be carry-over from other donors' samples. The chain was built from TRBV20-1 and TRBJ1-5, with no reliable assignment of the D segment. Sequencing input: PBMCs. DNA sequence: TGCAGTGCTAGCTCCACAGAGCGTAGCAATCAGCCCCAGCATTTT. This yields the protein CSASSTERSNQPQHF.